A single sample is the source of the 21 T cell receptor beta chains below, sequenced in a study of T-cell reconstitution after alpha-beta-depleted transplantation in children. Unique molecular identifiers were used to barcode this TCRbeta library. TCRdb re-derived calls from the PCR reads in MiXCR, one entry per CDR3 protein. The sample contains around 60,000 distinct CDR3 sequences, roughly 46% of which appear only once. The sample in question was PBMCs, mostly from graft donor cells, obtained 360 days after TCRalphabeta/CD19-depleted stem cell transplant. The receptor source for this set is a male patient aged 5 to 17 who had a stem cell transplant for acute lymphoblastic leukemia, so the T cells may come from the graft donor.

This clonotype was detected a few times. This chain connects TRBV7-6 to TRBJ2-7; 9 bases are shared with TRBD1. The CDR3 runs to 15 residues. Germline lookup yields CDR1 SGHVS and CDR2 FNYEAQ. J gave up 0 bases and V 1 base, and 1 base lay outside the gene matches. CDR3: CASSLVGQGSYEQYF. The CDR3 DNA reads TGTGCCAGCAGCTTAGTGGGACAGGGCTCCTACGAGCAGTACTTC. The whole variable domain, remainder taken from reference TRBV7-6 and TRBJ2-7, is GAGVSQSPRYKVTKRGQDVALRCDPISGHVSLYWYRQALGQGPEFLTYFNYEAQQDKSGLPNDRFSAERPEGSISTLTIQRTEQRDSAMYRCASSLVGQGSYEQYFGPGTRLTVT.

This rearrangement joins TRBV5-1 to TRBJ2-6, with 8 bases identical to TRBD1. Germline V gives CDR1 SGHRS, CDR2 YFSETQ. This CDR3 comprises 18 residues. Losses at the gene ends were 0 bases for V and 0 bases for J; bases not matched to a gene: 5. The DNA for the CDR3 is TGCGCCAGCAGCTTGGTGGGACAGGAGAGCTCTGGGGCCAACGTCCTGACTTTC. Translated: CASSLVGQESSGANVLTF.

J is TRBJ2-1 and V is TRBV6-1; D may be TRBD1 or TRBD2 (5 bases each). This CDR3 spans 16 amino acids. V lost 7 bases to trimming and J lost 4 bases, with 20 bases between them. CDR1 and CDR2 from the germline V gene are MNHNS and SASEGT. The CDR3 DNA is TGTGCCAGCAAATCGGGGACCCGAGCTCCGTACAATGAGCAGTTCTTC. Protein product: CASKSGTRAPYNEQFF.

The V gene is TRBV5-1, the J gene TRBJ1-1; no clear D gene. The germline V gene encodes CDR1 SGHRS and CDR2 YFSETQ. This CDR3 has 14 residues. Trimming removed 4 bases at V and 4 bases at J, with 14 bases between. The CDR3 region has the DNA TGCGCCAGCAGCCCCCTAACGAAGGGCACTGAAGCTTTCTTT. Its translation: CASSPLTKGTEAFF.

The CDR3 protein is CASSLLLGDIQYF. The CDR3 DNA is TGTGCCAGCAGCTTGCTACTTGGTGACATTCAGTACTTC. The chain uses TRBV5-4 and TRBJ2-4; D is unresolved. Germline CDR1 and CDR2: SGHNT and YYREEE (reference sequence). The CDR3 covers 13 residues. V lost 1 base, J lost 8 bases, and 10 bases lay in between.

A few counts support this clonotype. The CDR3 nucleotides are TGTGCCAGCAGCGTAAGTAGCGGTCAGAACTTGAACACTGAAGCTTTCTTT. Encoded protein: CASSVSSGQNLNTEAFF. This chain joins TRBV7-6 and TRBJ1-1; no clear D gene. Germline assignment: CDR1 SGHVS and CDR2 FNYEAQ. The CDR3 has 17 amino acids. The germline V and J ends were trimmed by 5 bases and 0 bases, with 19 bases remaining between them.

This clonotype was seen a handful of times. The rearrangement links TRBV5-1 to TRBJ1-1; D remains unclear. V was shortened by 2 bases and J by 1 base, with 9 bases between the two germline ends. In germline, CDR1 is SGHRS, CDR2 YFSETQ. The CDR3 runs 14 residues. The chain's CDR3 is CASSLGPSNTEAFF. CDR3 coding DNA: TGCGCCAGCAGCTTAGGTCCCTCGAACACTGAAGCTTTCTTT.

The chain uses TRBV11-3 and TRBJ2-1, with D unresolved. Germline loops: CDR1 SGHNT, CDR2 YENEEA. The CDR3 covers 14 residues. With 1 base removed from V and 8 bases from J, the gap between germline ends came to 12 bases. The CDR3 loop is CASSLGWGLDEQFF. CDR3 DNA sequence: TGTGCCAGCAGCTTAGGGTGGGGTTTGGATGAGCAGTTCTTC.

There are many counts of this clonotype. The chain couples TRBV29-1 to TRBJ2-3, with 10 bases that match TRBD2. In germline, CDR1 is SQVTM, CDR2 ANQGSEA. The V segment lost 7 bases and the J segment 0 bases; nucleotides outside the gene matches: 4. CDR3 size: 14 residues. The CDR3 loop is CSGELAGSTDTQYF. CDR3 bases: TGCAGCGGGGAACTAGCGGGAAGCACAGATACGCAGTATTTT.

In this sample, this clonotype turned up a few times. The V call is TRBV20-1, the J call TRBJ2-3; 7 bases are a match to TRBD1. There are 15 residues in the CDR3. With V trimmed by 1 base and J by 8 bases, 12 bases remained unmatched. The germline gives CDR1 DFQATT, CDR2 SNEGSKA (reference sequence). CDR3 sequence: CSARVPDRSLGTQYF. The CDR3, as DNA: TGCAGTGCTAGAGTGCCGGACAGGTCACTGGGTACGCAGTATTTT.

The chain carries TRBV29-1 and TRBJ2-3; 9 nucleotides line up with TRBD2. With 3 bases clipped from V and 4 bases from J, the junction kept 8 bases outside the gene matches. The CDR3 runs to 15 residues. Germline CDR1 and CDR2: SQVTM and ANQGSEA. The CDR3 is CSVDPAGGSADTQYF. Here the CDR3 DNA reads TGCAGCGTTGATCCTGCGGGAGGGAGTGCAGATACGCAGTATTTT.

This clonotype showed up just once. The CDR3 DNA sequence: TGTGCCAGCAGCCGGATCGGGACTAGCGGGTACAATGAGCAGTTCTTC. This sequence encodes CASSRIGTSGYNEQFF. The rearrangement links TRBV4-2 to TRBJ2-1; 12 nucleotides agree with TRBD2. The germline V gene encodes CDR1 LGHNA and CDR2 YNFKEQ. V trimming: 4 bases; J trimming: 4 bases; junction bases outside the gene matches: 5. The CDR3 has 16 residues.

A few counts support this clonotype. This sequence joins TRBV11-2 and TRBJ2-5; maybe TRBD2 (6 bases). This CDR3 is built from 17 residues. Germline-derived CDR1 and CDR2 are SGHAT and FQNNGV. The germline V and J ends were trimmed by 3 bases and 4 bases, with 21 bases remaining between them. CDR3 region: CASSFGLTAVRLETQYF. The CDR3 DNA is TGTGCCAGCAGCTTCGGACTAACCGCGGTCCGGTTAGAGACCCAGTACTTC. Combining the CDR3 with reference TRBV11-2 and TRBJ2-5 gives the whole variable domain EAGVAQSPRYKIIEKRQSVAFWCNPISGHATLYWYQQILGQGPKLLIQFQNNGVVDDSQLPKDRFSAERLKGVDSTLKIQPAKLEDSAVYLCASSFGLTAVRLETQYFGPGTRLLVL.

The chain combines TRBV29-1 with TRBJ1-4, with TRBD1 identical over 7 bases. The V and J ends lost 3 bases and 5 bases, in that order; junction bases with no gene match: 6. The germline V gene encodes CDR1 SQVTM and CDR2 ANQGSEA. This CDR3 comprises 14 residues. The CDR3 protein is CSVDLTGMNEKLFF. The CDR3 DNA is TGCAGCGTTGACCTGACAGGGATGAATGAAAAACTGTTTTTT.

The CDR3 here is CSARDLAVQNTGELFF. Here the CDR3 DNA reads TGCAGTGCTAGAGATCTAGCGGTTCAGAACACCGGGGAGCTGTTTTTT. The chain employs TRBV20-1 and TRBJ2-2, with 7 bases lining up with TRBD2. The CDR3 contains 16 residues. Germline assignment: CDR1 DFQATT and CDR2 SNEGSKA (reference sequence). After removal of 0 bases from V and 1 base from J, the junction contained 5 bases not matched to a gene.

The chain is built from TRBV5-1 and TRBJ1-2, with no clear D. Germline values: CDR1 SGHRS, CDR2 YFSETQ. Trimming took 1 base from V and 5 from J, leaving 15 bases between them. The CDR3 has 15 residues. DNA for the CDR3: TGCGCCAGCAGCTTGTCAGGAGAGGTCCCTTATGGCTACACCTTC. Translation gives CASSLSGEVPYGYTF.

Only a few counts were recorded for this clonotype. V and J are TRBV4-3 and TRBJ2-5, with 7 bases that match TRBD1. In germline, CDR1 is LGHNA, CDR2 YSLEER. V dropped 1 base and J dropped 2; count of bases not matched to a gene: 4. The CDR3 spans 15 residues. This CDR3 reads CASSQGDSLQETQYF. CDR3 nucleotide sequence: TGCGCCAGCAGCCAAGGGGACAGCCTTCAAGAGACCCAGTACTTC.

This chain uses TRBV10-3 with TRBJ2-1; 8 nucleotides align to TRBD1. There are 15 residues in the CDR3. Germline values: CDR1 ENHRY, CDR2 SYGVKD. The ends lost 2 bases at V and 6 bases at J; junction bases unmatched: 6. CDR3 region: CAISEGSRGPNEQFF. CDR3 DNA sequence: TGTGCCATCAGTGAGGGAAGCAGGGGGCCCAATGAGCAGTTCTTC.

The chain couples TRBV4-3 to TRBJ2-7; 7 bases line up with TRBD1. This CDR3 has 15 residues. Germline lookup yields CDR1 LGHNA and CDR2 YSLEER. The junction had 8 bases not matched to a gene; V was cut back by 4 bases and J by 2 bases. The CDR3 nucleotides read TGCGCCAGCAGCCGATACAGGGGACCTGCCTACGAGCAGTACTTC. It yields the protein CASSRYRGPAYEQYF.

This chain links TRBV9 with TRBJ2-7, with 8 bases aligning to TRBD1. Looked up from germline, CDR1 is SGDLS and CDR2 is YYNGEE. Germline trimming cut 4 bases from V and 3 bases from J; bases unmatched to any gene: 6. This CDR3 contains 14 residues. The CDR3 is CASSFGTGDYEQYF. CDR3 bases: TGTGCCAGCAGCTTTGGGACAGGAGACTACGAGCAGTACTTC.

This clonotype appeared a few times. The chain has TRBV12-3 or TRBV12-4 and TRBJ1-1; possibly TRBD1 for D (5 bases). The CDR3 has 13 residues. The V and J ends lost 4 bases and 4 bases respectively, with 10 bases between them. The CDR3 DNA reads TGTGCCAGCAGTTCAGGGATCCTCACTGAAGCTTTCTTT. This translates into CASSSGILTEAFF.